This T cell receptor beta chain comes out of a study of blood T cell repertoires in COVID-19. Repertoires were generated with immunoSEQ multiplex PCR, while TCRdb's copy carries only in-frame clones and drops some. In the table there are 200,000 to 300,000 clones, roughly four fifths of which are singletons. Germline assignment: CDR1 MNHNS and CDR2 SASEGT. The V end lost 3 bases, the J end lost 10 bases, and 13 bases lay between the germline ends. CDR3 length: 14 amino acids. As to this clone: Distinct nucleotide sequences in the sample also encode this CDR3.

This receptor was obtained from a woman between 65 and 79 years old with acute or convalescent COVID-19. Source material: peripheral blood. The J gene is TRBJ1-6, the V gene TRBV6-1; D may be TRBD1 (5 bases). The CDR3 protein is CASSEGQGKSPLHF. The DNA for the CDR3 is TGTGCCAGCAGTGAGGGGCAAGGAAAGTCACCCCTCCACTTT.